This entry lists 5 T cell receptor beta chains sequenced from one sample in a study of blood T cells in healthy people across ages (dated by TCRdb to the mid-2010s). Libraries were prepared through 5' RACE. Sequencer: Illumina HiSeq 2500. A second PCR of roughly 7 to 11 cycles was performed with a sample-barcoded 5' primer and a J-beta primer mix. The public reads were quality trimmed at Q25 with fastp and then assembled into clones with MiXCR by TCRdb, keeping productive beta chains. Rows with a matching CDR3 protein are joined into one entry that keeps the most common DNA and genes. Here the sample has approximately 680,000 distinct CDR3 sequences; about a third occur a single time. Of the sample, 15% to 19% is held by the ten largest clones. Sequenced input: blood. The receptors were gathered from an elderly woman in good health. Donor details come from another sample of the same person, matched by shared clones.

About this clonotype: Because it lacks the conserved phenylalanine or tryptophan at the end, this CDR3 is likely a read error. This sequence joins TRBV12-3 or TRBV12-4 and TRBJ1-2, with D unresolved. V lost 3 bases, J lost 4 bases, and 6 bases lay in between. The CDR3 has 12 amino acids. CDR3 DNA: TGTGCCAGCAGTTTGCGGGGCTATGGCTACACCTTA. Its translation: CASSLRGYGYTL.

The rearrangement links TRBV2 to TRBJ2-2, with D perhaps matching TRBD1 (5 bases). CDR3 length: 12 residues. Trimming took off 7 bases at V and 7 bases at J, with 10 bases between the two ends. CDR1 is SNHLY, CDR2 FYNNEI, per germline. The CDR3 nucleotides are TGTGCCAGCACCAGGGTCGGCGGGGAGCTGTTTTTT. It is translated as CASTRVGGELFF.

About this clonotype: The junction differs from germline at one of its ends, possibly a read error. The rearrangement uses TRBV6-5 and TRBJ2-1; D perhaps matches TRBD1 (6 bases). There are 15 residues in the CDR3. Germline V CDR1 and CDR2: MNHEY, SVGAGI. CDR3 residues: CASRLKPDSYSEQFF. In DNA, the CDR3 is TGTGCCAGCAGACTAAAGCCGGACAGTTACAGTGAGCAGTTCTTC.

This clonotype was recorded many times. V is TRBV11-2 and J is TRBJ2-7, with 7 bases matching TRBD1. The CDR3 runs 12 residues. From germline, CDR1 is SGHAT and CDR2 FQNNGV. After removal of 6 bases from V and 6 bases from J, the junction contained 5 bases not matched to a gene. For the CDR3, the DNA is TGTGCCAGCAGTACGACAGGGCTCGAGCAGTACTTC. This sequence encodes CASSTTGLEQYF.

This clonotype was observed many times. The chain combines TRBV7-2 with TRBJ1-2, with a weak D call TRBD1 (6 bases). The V end lost 8 bases, the J end lost 4 bases, and 17 bases lay between the germline ends. The V gene's germline CDR1 is SGHTA and CDR2 FQGNSA. The CDR3 extends over 14 amino acids. The CDR3 region is CASGLRGGGYGYTF. For the CDR3, the DNA is TGTGCCAGCGGTTTAAGAGGAGGGGGCTATGGCTACACCTTC.